This note documents a single T cell receptor beta chain sequence. No cognate antigen has been identified for it. Base qualities are not recorded, but no much larger clone differs from it by a single base. This specimen belongs to a study of blood T cell repertoires in COVID-19 (TCRdb year 2020). Describing the broader study: Collaborator samples came from the United States, Italy and Spain and covered acute and convalescent phases of COVID-19. The prospective study material was composed of cDNA or gDNA derived from T cells, B-cell-depleted T cells, or PBMCs. The dataset comprised deeply sampled blood TCRbeta repertoires from subjects exposed to, actively infected with, or recovered from COVID-19. A freely available public database, intended as a resource for researchers studying the immune response to SARS-CoV-2, is where the repertoires were released. The samples were drawn from the first 160 participants of the ongoing ImmuneRACE study and from 1,200 or so subjects provided by 6 global collaborators. A de-identified subject ID, COVID-19 status, age in years and sex were almost always included in the sample metadata. Where HLA class I and class II types were available, the types were taken from metadata supplied by the sample provider, not from assay-based typing. Broad study findings and their caveats: The amount of clinical and demographic metadata varied by source and participant and was provided uncurated.

TCRbeta CDR3 regions were amplified from genomic DNA using the immunoSEQ Assay, a bias-controlled multiplex PCR. As for how the authors treated the data: The number of nucleated cells in each sample was estimated from the amplification of reference gene primers within the assay. To quantify the absolute abundance of each unique TCRbeta CDR3 rearrangement, sequence reads were collapsed and filtered. For each sample, productive Simpson clonality was calculated by taking the square root of Simpson's diversity index across productive rearrangements. This immuneACCESS table, as held by TCRdb, lists in-frame sequences with V and J called but not all clones. Of the missing ones, under half trace to an unresolved V gene in checked studies; the others have no known cause. For V, J and clone size, that table is used; D and trimming come from the DNA. This sample comprises tens of thousands of clones, 70% to 90% of them detected only once. Of the sample, around 7.7% falls within the top ten clones.

CDR1 SGHAT and CDR2 FQNNGV are derived from the germline V gene. A distance of 12 bases separates the germline ends of V and J, which lose 0 bases and 2 bases respectively. The CDR3 goes from the cysteine to the phenylalanine over 16 residues. CDR3 DNA only is kept here, 48 bases in frame from base 1. Collaborating institutions collected whole blood in K2EDTA tubes following their own protocols. For TCRbeta analysis, collaborator samples were shipped as frozen whole blood, as isolated PBMCs, or as DNA extracted from either sample type. What was sequenced was peripheral blood. The receptor's source is a human donor with active COVID-19. The donor label of this sample is uncertain. The chain joins TRBV11-2 to TRBJ2-3, and perhaps TRBD2 as D gene, on 7 matching bases. The nucleotide sequence reads as follows: TGTGCCAGCAGCTTAGATCGGGGGGCGAACACAGATACGCAGTATTTT. The encoded protein is CASSLDRGANTDTQYF.